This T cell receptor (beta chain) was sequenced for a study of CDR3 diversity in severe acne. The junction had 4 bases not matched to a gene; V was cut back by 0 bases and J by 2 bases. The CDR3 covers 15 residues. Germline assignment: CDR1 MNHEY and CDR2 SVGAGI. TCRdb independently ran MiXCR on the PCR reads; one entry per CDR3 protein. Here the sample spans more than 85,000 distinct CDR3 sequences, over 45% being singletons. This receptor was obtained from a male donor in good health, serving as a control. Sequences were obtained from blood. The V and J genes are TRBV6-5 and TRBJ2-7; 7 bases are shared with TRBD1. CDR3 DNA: TGTGCCAGCAGTTACTCGACAGGGATGGCCTACGAGCAGTACTTC. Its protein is CASSYSTGMAYEQYF.